This TCR beta chain appears in the sequencing data of a study of OX40 agonist ivuxolimab in advanced cancers. Across the whole study: Those treated in dose escalation had hepatocellular carcinoma, melanoma, renal cell cancer or head and neck cancer. Study-wide results and limits: Among the lowest peripheral clonal expansion occurred in 0.1-3.0 mg/kg partial responders.

CDR3 length: 13 residues. In germline, CDR1 is GTSNPN, CDR2 SVGIG (reference sequence). V lost 0 bases, J lost 1 base, and 6 bases lay in between. Sequencing used immunoSEQ multiplex PCR; TCRdb keeps in-frame clones, though not all of them. The sample yields roughly 48,000 clones, about 83% seen once. About this clone: Its antigen remains unidentified.

The sample here was CD4+ or CD8+ T cells sorted from blood, taken in a trial of the OX40 agonist ivuxolimab. The TCR originated in an adult with an advanced solid tumor such as melanoma, head and neck, liver or kidney cancer. The gene calls are TRBV30 and TRBJ1-1; D unresolved. Here the CDR3 reads CAWSVRENTEAFF. CDR3 nucleotides: TGTGCCTGGAGTGTACGGGAGAACACTGAAGCTTTCTTT.